This TCR beta chain was identified during a study of CD8 T cells in ankylosing spondylitis. TCRdb re-called the 5' RACE reads through MiXCR, storing one row per CDR3 protein. The repertoire has around 250,000 distinct CDR3 sequences, over 15% of them found once; the top ten carry less than 35%. Study-wide findings and caveats: Seemingly characteristic of ankylosing spondylitis blood was a TCR beta motif consisting of about 8 highly homologous variants. Earlier work had already found some motif variants in reactive arthritis synovial fluid and blood. CD8+ disease-linked clones were present at relatively low frequencies in blood. The clones that were linked to disease were reported to be significantly enriched in matched synovial fluid samples from ankylosing spondylitis patients.

A note on this clonotype: Its specificity is unknown.

The V end was cut by 1 base, the J end by 0 bases, with 13 bases between. Germline CDR1 is LGHDT and CDR2 is YNNKEL (reference sequence). This CDR3 spans 16 amino acids. The source of this sequence is a male donor with ankylosing spondylitis or in good health (not recorded which). The material sequenced was blood, either unsorted or a sorted T cell fraction (not recorded which). This chain uses TRBV3-1 with TRBJ2-7; maybe TRBD2 (6 bases). The CDR3 DNA is TGTGCCAGCAGCCAAGTTGTGTCTAGCGACTCCTACGAGCAGTACTTC. Translation gives CASSQVVSSDSYEQYF.